This entry lists 9 T cell receptor beta chains sequenced from one sample in a study of OX40 agonist ivuxolimab in advanced cancers. Sequenced by immunoSEQ multiplex PCR; TCRdb stores in-frame clones only, minus some. The table lists 70,000 to 95,000 clones, about 90% of them singletons, with around 0.5% in the top ten. The sample consisted of CD4+ or CD8+ T cells sorted from blood, taken in a trial of the OX40 agonist ivuxolimab. The origin of the receptors is an adult with an advanced solid tumor such as melanoma, head and neck, liver or kidney cancer.

CDR3 loop: CASSMGQGALEQYF. CDR3 nucleotides: TGTGCCAGTAGTATGGGACAGGGGGCTTTGGAGCAGTACTTC. J is TRBJ2-7 and V is TRBV19; TRBD1 aligns across 12 bases. The CDR3 is 14 amino acids. The V gene's germline CDR1 is LNHDA and CDR2 SQIVND (reference sequence). V lost 3 bases and J lost 7; bases outside the gene matches: 4.

The chain carries TRBV6-5 and TRBJ1-5; D not certain. The CDR3 is 11 amino acids. Between the trimmed V and J ends, which lost 2 bases and 13 bases, there was a span of 9 bases. From germline, CDR1 is MNHEY and CDR2 SVGAGI. The DNA of the CDR3 is TGTGCCAGCAGTTACGCTGGGTCTCAGCATTTT. Its protein is CASSYAGSQHF.

J is TRBJ2-3 and V is TRBV11-3; no definite D call. With 1 base removed from V and 2 bases from J, the gap between germline ends came to 10 bases. The length of the CDR3 is 15 residues. Germline assignment: CDR1 SGHNT and CDR2 YENEEA. CDR3 sequence (DNA): TGTGCCAGCAGCTTAGGAGACCGAACCACAGATACGCAGTATTTT. Translation: CASSLGDRTTDTQYF.

Turning to this clone: A read error may account for a junction end that differs from germline. This chain joins TRBV7-9 and TRBJ1-1; D is ambiguous. Germline V gene lookup returns CDR1 SEHNR and CDR2 FQNEAQ (reference sequence). CDR3 length: 13 amino acids. CDR3: CASTLSQNTEAFF. CDR3 DNA sequence: TGTGCCAGCACCTTAAGTCAGAACACTGAAGCTTTCTTT.

The chain carries TRBV21-1 and TRBJ2-1; TRBD2, the table's D call, lacks a check against the DNA. TRBV21-1 corresponds to a pseudogene. The CDR3 sequence is 14 residues long. CDR3 in DNA: TGTGCCAGCAGCGCCCCTAAGTCTGACAATGAGCAGTTCTTC. Its translation: CASSAPKSDNEQFF.

V is TRBV29-1 and J is TRBJ2-5; 7 bases are shared with TRBD1. V shed 5 bases and J 9 bases; nucleotides not matched to a gene: 9. Germline-derived CDR1 and CDR2 are SQVTM and ANQGSEA. The CDR3 spans 12 residues. The CDR3 here is CSVKSYRGSQYF. CDR3 sequence (DNA): TGCAGCGTTAAATCTTACAGGGGATCCCAGTACTTC.

The chain employs TRBV27 and TRBJ1-5; D call uncertain. CDR1 is MNHEY and CDR2 is SMNVEV in the germline V gene (reference sequence). Trimming stripped 3 bases from V and 5 bases from J, with 8 bases between. The CDR3 contains 13 residues. CDR3: CASSFSVYQPQHF. DNA of the CDR3: TGTGCCAGCAGTTTTTCAGTTTATCAGCCCCAGCATTTT.

This chain links TRBV10-3 with TRBJ2-1; TRBD1 matches 11 bases. This CDR3 has 15 residues. CDR1 ENHRY and CDR2 SYGVKD come from the germline V gene. J lost 5 bases, V lost 4 bases, and 4 bases had no gene match. The DNA of the CDR3 is TGTGCCATCAGTGCGGACAGGGGGCAGGACAATGAGCAGTTCTTC. Encoded protein: CAISADRGQDNEQFF.

This rearrangement joins TRBV5-8 to TRBJ1-5; no definite D call. Germline CDR1 and CDR2: SGHTS and YDEGEE. V dropped 4 bases and J dropped 9 bases, with 26 bases sitting between them. The CDR3 sequence is 17 residues long. The CDR3 protein is CASSATTDSQAIGPQHF. The DNA of the CDR3 is TGTGCCAGCAGCGCCACGACGGACTCGCAGGCGATCGGGCCCCAGCATTTT.